Below are 29 T cell receptor beta chains sequenced from a single sample in a study of vaccination and CD4 T cells after COVID-19. As for time point: late sampling 161 to 241 days after vaccination in three convalescent patients. Treatment of the sample: roughly 10-day PBMC culture with coronavirus spike peptide pools or control peptides (ViraFEST assay). Cultured CD4+ T-cell DNA underwent Oncomine TCR Beta short-read sequencing. TCRdb recomputed calls from the PCR reads with MiXCR, one row per CDR3 protein. Of 20,000 to 25,000 distinct CDR3 sequences listed, approximately 38% were seen once; the top ten hold less than 3%. Their specific antigens are unknown. Material: CD4+ T cells from blood, cultured in vitro, obtained about 7 months after SARS-CoV-2 vaccination. These receptors were taken from a human donor who had recovered from COVID-19.

This clonotype came up a few times. This chain uses TRBV21-1 with TRBJ2-5. TRBV21-1 is a documented pseudogene. The CDR3 totals 13 residues. The CDR3 here is CASSKVRRETQYF. CDR3 nucleotides: TGTGCCAGCAGCAAAGTCAGGAGAGAGACCCAGTACTTC.

The rearrangement joins TRBV28 to TRBJ1-6; 8 nucleotides match TRBD1. The CDR3 consists of 13 residues. The ends lost 7 bases at V and 8 bases at J; junction bases unmatched: 4. Looked up from germline, CDR1 is MDHEN and CDR2 is SYDVKM. CDR3 loop: CASTRTGYSPLHF. The CDR3 DNA reads as TGTGCCAGCACCCGGACAGGGTATTCACCCCTCCACTTT.

The rearrangement uses TRBV29-1 and TRBJ1-1; D is ambiguous. This CDR3 is 10 amino acids long. Trimming removed 4 bases at V and 11 bases at J, with 11 bases between. Germline CDR1 and CDR2: SQVTM and ANQGSEA. The CDR3 nucleotides are TGCAGCGTTGTGGATGGATCGGCTTTCTTT. Its translation: CSVVDGSAFF.

The chain is built from TRBV15 and TRBJ2-7; no definite D call. The germline V and J ends were trimmed by 2 bases and 1 base, with 12 bases remaining between them. Germline CDR1 LNHNV, CDR2 YYDKDF (reference sequence). The CDR3 length is 15 residues. CDR3 sequence (DNA): TGTGCCACCAGCAGACAATACTCTCAGTCCTACGAGCAGTACTTC. It yields the protein CATSRQYSQSYEQYF.

This clonotype was counted a few times. The chain is built from TRBV20-1 and TRBJ2-5; the D gene is possibly TRBD2 (6 bases). Between the trimmed V and J ends, which lost 3 bases and 1 base, there was a span of 9 bases. The CDR3 runs to 13 residues. In germline, CDR1 is DFQATT, CDR2 SNEGSKA (reference sequence). The CDR3 bases are TGCAGTGCTAGCCGGGGGACCCAAGAGACCCAGTACTTC. Its translation is CSASRGTQETQYF.

This clonotype was observed a few times. The chain uses TRBV7-2 and TRBJ1-3, with D maybe TRBD1 (5 bases). Trimming cost V 5 bases and J 5 bases, with 13 bases left between them. The V gene's germline CDR1 is SGHTA and CDR2 FQGNSA. This CDR3 has 14 residues. CDR3: CASSRVGGRNTIYF. CDR3 coding DNA: TGTGCCAGCAGCCGAGTCGGGGGTCGAAACACCATATATTTT.

This clonotype has a handful of counts. This rearrangement joins TRBV7-2 to TRBJ2-7, with D hard to call. Germline V gene data show CDR1 as SGHTA and CDR2 as FQGNSA. V lost 1 base to trimming and J lost 9 bases, with 10 bases between them. CDR3 length equals 12 residues. The CDR3 here is CASSLELEGQYF. The CDR3, as DNA: TGTGCCAGCAGCTTAGAGTTGGAAGGGCAGTACTTC.

This clonotype turned up a few times. The chain links TRBV20-1 to TRBJ1-5; D gene uncertain. This CDR3 has 14 amino acids. V lost 1 base to trimming and J lost 3 bases, with 10 bases between them. Germline loops: CDR1 DFQATT, CDR2 SNEGSKA (reference sequence). The CDR3 sequence: CSARGNFHNQPQHF. CDR3 bases: TGCAGTGCTAGAGGGAATTTCCACAATCAGCCCCAGCATTTT.

This clonotype is labeled medium-sized. V usage is TRBV20-1 and J usage is TRBJ1-5; D is undetermined. Trimming left V 0 bases short and J 0 bases short, with 9 bases between. The CDR3 has 15 amino acids. Germline V gives CDR1 DFQATT, CDR2 SNEGSKA (reference sequence). CDR3 residues: CSARDSENSNQPQHF. The CDR3 region has the DNA TGCAGTGCTAGAGATTCGGAGAATAGCAATCAGCCCCAGCATTTT.

The chain couples TRBV19 to TRBJ1-5; D possibly corresponds to TRBD1 (6 bases). CDR3 size: 15 residues. V shed 4 bases and J shed 5 bases, with 15 bases lying between them. Germline CDR1 and CDR2: LNHDA and SQIVND (reference sequence). The chain's CDR3 is CASSRGTTGYQPQHF. The CDR3 bases are TGTGCCAGTAGTAGGGGGACCACAGGGTATCAGCCCCAGCATTTT.

V is TRBV7-9 and J is TRBJ1-1; weak D call: TRBD1 (5 bases). In germline, CDR1 is SEHNR, CDR2 FQNEAQ (reference sequence). V was cut by 3 bases and J by 1 base, with 9 bases left in between. This CDR3 contains 14 residues. The CDR3 sequence is CASSFEGRNTEAFF. CDR3 DNA: TGTGCCAGCAGCTTTGAGGGGAGGAACACTGAAGCTTTCTTT. Based on the CDR3 plus reference TRBV7-9 and TRBJ1-1, the full variable domain is DTGVSQNPRHKITKRGQNVTFRCDPISEHNRLYWYRQTLGQGPEFLTYFQNEAQLEKSRLLSDRFSAERPKGSFSTLEIQRTEQGDSAMYLCASSFEGRNTEAFFGQGTRLTVV.

This clonotype was detected a few times. The chain employs TRBV15 and TRBJ1-2; unclear D gene. CDR3 size: 13 residues. Germline V gene sequence: CDR1 LNHNV, CDR2 YYDKDF (reference sequence). V was cut by 1 base and J by 6 bases, with 9 bases left in between. CDR3 DNA sequence: TGTGCCACCAGCAGAGCGCCTAGCGATGGCTACACCTTC. It translates to CATSRAPSDGYTF. Variable domain in full (rest from reference TRBV15 and TRBJ1-2): DAMVIQNPRYQVTQFGKPVTLSCSQTLNHNVMYWYQQKSSQAPKLLFHYYDKDFNNEADTPDNFQSRRPNTSFCFLDIRSPGLGDTAMYLCATSRAPSDGYTFGSGTRLTVV.

This clonotype came up a few times. This chain connects TRBV5-4 to TRBJ2-5; maybe TRBD1 (6 bases). Germline V lookup: CDR1 SGHNT, CDR2 YYREEE (reference sequence). Between the trimmed V and J ends, which lost 4 bases and 4 bases, there was a span of 17 bases. There are 15 residues in the CDR3. CDR3: CASSDTSGARETQYF. CDR3 coding DNA: TGTGCCAGCAGCGACACCTCAGGGGCCAGAGAGACCCAGTACTTC.

V and J are TRBV20-1 and TRBJ1-3; D gene unclear. Germline values: CDR1 DFQATT, CDR2 SNEGSKA (reference sequence). This CDR3 has 17 amino acids. Trimming cost V 1 base and J 0 bases, with 16 bases left between them. This CDR3 reads CSARVPHHLISGNTIYF. CDR3 in DNA: TGCAGTGCTAGAGTCCCGCACCACCTAATCTCTGGAAACACCATATATTTT.

This clonotype was seen a few times. The chain couples TRBV19 to TRBJ1-6; no definite D call. V lost 5 bases and J 5 bases, leaving 7 bases between the germline ends. This CDR3 has 13 amino acids. Germline loops: CDR1 LNHDA, CDR2 SQIVND (reference sequence). The DNA for the CDR3 is TGTGCCAGTAGTGCAACAGATAATTCACCCCTCCACTTT. Translating gives CASSATDNSPLHF.

This chain joins TRBV12-3 or TRBV12-4 and TRBJ2-5; D possibly corresponds to TRBD1 (6 bases). The V end lost 5 bases, the J end lost 5 bases, and 12 bases lay between the germline ends. This CDR3 has 13 residues. The CDR3 protein is CASSSRGGETQYF. Here the CDR3 DNA reads TGTGCCAGCAGTAGCAGGGGCGGGGAGACCCAGTACTTC.

The rearrangement uses TRBV12-3 or TRBV12-4 and TRBJ2-5; a possible D gene is TRBD2 (5 bases). V was shortened by 5 bases and J by 2 bases, with 12 bases between the two germline ends. CDR3 length: 14 amino acids. CDR3 residues: CASSPGERQETQYF. CDR3 sequence (DNA): TGTGCCAGCAGTCCCGGGGAGAGACAAGAGACCCAGTACTTC.

In DNA form, the CDR3 reads TGTGCCAGCACAAGTCGGGGAGGGACATCTGAAGCTTTCTTT. Encoded protein: CASTSRGGTSEAFF. This sequence joins TRBV7-9 and TRBJ1-1, with D possibly matching TRBD1 (6 bases). V dropped 7 bases and J dropped 6 bases, with 18 bases sitting between them. Germline V gives CDR1 SEHNR, CDR2 FQNEAQ (reference sequence). The CDR3 has 14 residues.

This clonotype came up a few times. The genes are TRBV28 and TRBJ1-1, with a tentative D call TRBD1 (5 bases). This CDR3 contains 15 residues. Trimming left V 4 bases short and J 10 bases short, with 22 bases between. Germline V CDR1 and CDR2: MDHEN, SYDVKM. This CDR3 is CASSSYSLSGIIAFF. In DNA, the CDR3 is TGTGCCAGCAGTTCATACTCCTTGTCAGGGATAATAGCTTTCTTT.

This clonotype was found a few times. The V call is TRBV20-1, the J call TRBJ2-3; D is ambiguous. V was pared by 3 bases and J by 3 bases, with 13 bases between. The germline V gene has CDR1 DFQATT and CDR2 SNEGSKA (reference sequence). This CDR3 contains 14 residues. Written as DNA, the CDR3 is TGCAGTGCTAGCCCCCCGATGAAGACAGATACGCAGTATTTT. Amino acids: CSASPPMKTDTQYF.

This clonotype was detected a few times. The chain uses TRBV20-1 and TRBJ2-4; D is undetermined. This CDR3 region has 15 residues. Germline V CDR1 and CDR2: DFQATT, SNEGSKA (reference sequence). V lost 8 bases to trimming and J lost 1 base, with 18 bases between them. DNA of the CDR3: TGCAGTACCGCCCCGGGCAGCTCGGCCAAAAACATTCAGTACTTC. It yields the protein CSTAPGSSAKNIQYF.

This clonotype has just a few counts. The rearrangement uses TRBV28 and TRBJ1-5; possibly TRBD1 for D (6 bases). Germline loops: CDR1 MDHEN, CDR2 SYDVKM. The length of the CDR3 is 14 residues. Between the trimmed V and J ends, which lost 6 bases and 3 bases, there was a span of 12 bases. The CDR3 coding sequence is TGTGCCAGCAGGGCGGGACAACACAATCAGCCCCAGCATTTT. Its translation: CASRAGQHNQPQHF.

This clonotype was seen a single time. The chain has TRBV5-6 and TRBJ2-7; D is ambiguous. Germline V gene sequence: CDR1 SGHDT, CDR2 YYEEEE. With 1 base removed from V and 0 bases from J, the gap between germline ends came to 5 bases. This CDR3 contains 13 residues. The CDR3 DNA sequence: TGTGCCAGCAGCTTGACCGGCTCCTACGAGCAGTACTTC. This sequence encodes CASSLTGSYEQYF.

The chain carries TRBV21-1 and TRBJ1-2. TRBV21-1 counts as a pseudogene. The CDR3 is 15 amino acids. CDR3 residues: CASSKVGREGYGYTF. The CDR3 DNA follows: TGTGCCAGCAGCAAAGTCGGCAGGGAGGGATATGGCTACACCTTC.

This sequence joins TRBV6-1 and TRBJ2-2; no clear D gene. The CDR3 sequence is 13 residues long. The germline CDR1 and CDR2 sequences are MNHNS and SASEGT. V was shortened by 4 bases and J by 8 bases, with 11 bases between the two germline ends. CDR3 sequence reads: CASSVLRLGELFF. CDR3 in DNA: TGTGCCAGCAGTGTACTCAGGCTGGGGGAGCTGTTTTTT.

This clonotype was recorded a few times. The rearrangement joins TRBV20-1 to TRBJ1-6; D remains ambiguous. The V end lost 4 bases, the J end lost 6 bases, and 10 bases lay between the germline ends. The germline V gene encodes CDR1 DFQATT and CDR2 SNEGSKA (reference sequence). CDR3 length: 13 residues. The CDR3 coding sequence is TGCAGTGCTAACCCCGACGGTAATTCACCCCTCCACTTT. This gives the protein CSANPDGNSPLHF.

V usage is TRBV20-1 and J usage is TRBJ2-3; 8 bases align to TRBD1. CDR1 is DFQATT, CDR2 SNEGSKA, per germline (reference sequence). Trimming took 0 bases from V and 0 from J; bases not matched to a gene: 17. The CDR3 consists of 20 residues. The CDR3 reads CSARDSNLQGVRASTDTQYF. In DNA, the CDR3 is TGCAGTGCTAGAGATTCGAATCTACAGGGGGTCCGTGCTAGCACAGATACGCAGTATTTT.

This clonotype was counted only a few times. This chain connects TRBV7-9 to TRBJ2-7; 10 bases are shared with TRBD1. Trimming at V came to 5 bases and at J to 2 bases, leaving 12 bases not matched to a gene. Germline assignment: CDR1 SEHNR and CDR2 FQNEAQ (reference sequence). This CDR3 is built from 17 residues. In nucleotides, the CDR3 is TGTGCCAGCAGCCAAACGGCCGGGACAGGGGTAGCCTACGAGCAGTACTTC. It specifies CASSQTAGTGVAYEQYF.

The sample holds a few counts of this clonotype. This chain links TRBV20-1 with TRBJ2-1; TRBD2 matches at 13 bases. The CDR3 extends over 15 amino acids. V shed 6 bases, J shed 4 bases, and the junction held 6 bases outside the gene matches. CDR1 and CDR2 (germline): DFQATT, SNEGSKA (reference sequence). This chain's CDR3 is CSALRLAGGYNEQFF. DNA of the CDR3: TGCAGTGCCCTCCGACTAGCGGGGGGTTACAATGAGCAGTTCTTC.